The 12 T cell receptor beta chains below all came from one sample that was sequenced in a study of cytomegalovirus exposure and HLA in healthy donors. Use of 60 Vbeta and 13 Jbeta primers characterized the PCR. The protocol was immunoSEQ multiplex PCR, while the TCRdb copy is restricted to in-frame clones and leaves out a portion. The sample carries approximately 150,000 clones, under 70% recorded once. The sample consisted of PBMCs. Source of these receptors: a woman aged 40 to 50 in good health and CMV-seropositive.

This clone was seen a handful of times. The chain combines TRBV27 with TRBJ1-1; no clear D. Germline V gives CDR1 MNHEY, CDR2 SMNVEV (reference sequence). The CDR3 is made up of 15 amino acids. Between the trimmed V and J ends, which lost 0 bases and 0 bases, there was a span of 8 bases. CDR3 sequence: CASSLSGGLNTEAFF. The CDR3 DNA reads TGTGCCAGCAGTTTATCCGGAGGGCTGAACACTGAAGCTTTCTTT.

V and J are TRBV5-1 and TRBJ2-1, with D possibly TRBD2 on 6 matching bases. This CDR3 has 15 residues. Germline V lookup: CDR1 SGHRS, CDR2 YFSETQ. V was trimmed by 1 base and J by 3 bases, leaving 11 bases between them. CDR3 loop: CASSLSDGGYNEQFF. For the CDR3, the DNA is TGCGCCAGCAGCTTGTCGGACGGGGGCTACAATGAGCAGTTCTTC.

The chain uses TRBV4-2 and TRBJ1-5, with 9 bases matching TRBD1. The CDR3 contains 16 residues. With V trimmed by 8 bases and J by 2 bases, 10 bases remained unmatched. From germline, CDR1 is LGHNA and CDR2 YNFKEQ. This CDR3 reads CASATEQGAGNQPQHF. DNA for the CDR3: TGTGCCAGCGCGACGGAACAGGGGGCTGGCAATCAGCCCCAGCATTTT.

This sequence joins TRBV4-2 and TRBJ2-5; D unclear. The J call is uncertain, as TRBJ2-7 better fits the DNA end. Germline loops: CDR1 LGHNA, CDR2 YNFKEQ. The length of the CDR3 is 14 residues. The DNA for the CDR3 is TGTGCCAGCAGCCAAGAGCGGCCAACCTACGAGCAGTACTTC. Its protein is CASSQERPTYEQYF.

This clone was counted between two and nine times. This chain's CDR3 is CSVDPGLAGGPTSYNEQFF. CDR3 DNA: TGCAGCGTTGACCCCGGACTAGCGGGGGGGCCGACCTCCTACAATGAGCAGTTCTTC. V is TRBV29-1 and J is TRBJ2-1, with 15 bases matching TRBD2. V trimming: 3 bases; J trimming: 0 bases; junction bases outside the gene matches: 9. Germline loops: CDR1 SQVTM, CDR2 ANQGSEA. The CDR3 runs to 19 residues.

With regard to this clone: One end of the junction does not line up with germline, which may come from a read error. Different DNA sequences within this sample yield the same CDR3. V and J are TRBV7-9 and TRBJ2-2, with 7 bases aligning to TRBD2. This CDR3 is 13 amino acids long. Germline V lookup: CDR1 SEHNR, CDR2 FQNEAQ (reference sequence). CDR3 sequence: CASSFRGAGELFF. The CDR3 coding sequence is TGTGCTAGCAGCTTTCGGGGGGCCGGGGAGCTGTTTTTT.

The chain links TRBV5-1 to TRBJ2-3, with D perhaps matching TRBD1 (7 bases). Trimming stripped 3 bases from V and 5 bases from J, with 10 bases between. The CDR3 loop spans 13 amino acids. Looked up from germline, CDR1 is SGHRS and CDR2 is YFSETQ. CDR3: CASSSGGGDTQYF. The CDR3 coding sequence is TGCGCCAGCAGCTCAGGGGGAGGAGATACGCAGTATTTT.

The rearrangement joins TRBV9 to TRBJ1-3; TRBD1 is a possible D gene (6 bases). The CDR3 is 13 amino acids. Germline values: CDR1 SGDLS, CDR2 YYNGEE. Deletions cut 4 bases from V and 4 bases from J, with 9 bases between. The CDR3 spells CASSTGFGNTIYF. The CDR3 coding sequence is TGTGCCAGCAGCACAGGGTTCGGAAACACCATATATTTT.

This clone appeared a single time. The chain has TRBV6-5 and TRBJ1-2; TRBD1 agrees at 11 bases. Germline V gene sequence: CDR1 MNHEY, CDR2 SVGAGI. The CDR3 consists of 15 residues. V lost 5 bases to trimming and J lost 1 base; unmatched junction nucleotides: 3. The CDR3 protein is CASSPGTGGNYGYTF. The CDR3 DNA reads TGTGCCAGCAGTCCAGGGACAGGGGGTAACTATGGCTACACCTTC.

This sequence joins TRBV28 and TRBJ2-5; the D gene is possibly TRBD2 (6 bases). CDR1 MDHEN and CDR2 SYDVKM come from the germline V gene. CDR3 length: 13 residues. Trimming removed 6 bases at V and 6 bases at J, with 14 bases between. This CDR3 is CASSWGLDQTQYF. The DNA for the CDR3 is TGTGCCAGCAGCTGGGGACTTGATCAGACCCAGTACTTC.

This sequence joins TRBV7-2 and TRBJ1-2; TRBD1 might be the D (5 bases). The length of the CDR3 is 14 residues. The ends were cut back, 0 bases at V and 1 base at J, with 6 bases in the middle. The germline CDR1 and CDR2 sequences are SGHTA and FQGNSA. The DNA for the CDR3 is TGTGCCAGCAGCTTAGCGCAGGGTAACTATGGCTACACCTTC. Translating gives CASSLAQGNYGYTF.

This chain links TRBV27 with TRBJ2-3, with D possibly TRBD2 on 6 matching bases. V lost 2 bases and J 0 bases, leaving 15 bases between the germline ends. This CDR3 comprises 17 residues. Germline V gene sequence: CDR1 MNHEY, CDR2 SMNVEV (reference sequence). CDR3 in DNA: TGTGCCAGCAGTTTAAATCTCGGGGGAACTAGCACAGATACGCAGTATTTT. Protein product: CASSLNLGGTSTDTQYF.